A single sample gave rise to the 26 T cell receptor beta chains below, sequenced in a study of T cell repertoires in cytomegalovirus infection. Which antigens these TCRs recognize remains unknown. TCRdb re-called the reads with MiXCR, one entry per CDR3 protein. The sample consists of about 830,000 distinct CDR3 sequences, approximately 29% of them appearing once. Sequenced material: cultured CD8+ T cells from PBMCs, taken from culture after CMV antigen stimulation. These receptor sequences come from a human donor in good health (CMV status not recorded). Some clones in this sample may be carry-over from other donors' samples.

The V gene is TRBV29-1, the J gene TRBJ1-2; perhaps TRBD1 as D (6 bases). The CDR3 runs to 13 residues. With 3 bases removed from V and 7 bases from J, the gap between germline ends came to 15 bases. The V gene's germline CDR1 is SQVTM and CDR2 ANQGSEA. The CDR3 sequence: CSVENTGIRGYTF. CDR3 DNA sequence: TGCAGCGTTGAGAATACAGGGATCCGTGGCTACACCTTC.

V usage is TRBV6-1 and J usage is TRBJ2-3, with a weak D call TRBD2 (6 bases). CDR1 MNHNS and CDR2 SASEGT come from the germline V gene. Trimming removed 8 bases at V and 4 bases at J, with 13 bases between. The CDR3 sequence is 13 residues long. The CDR3 DNA follows: TGTGCCAGCCAACTAGCTCCGGCAGATACGCAGTATTTT. Translation gives CASQLAPADTQYF.

V is TRBV7-9 and J is TRBJ2-7; a possible D gene is TRBD1 (5 bases). This CDR3 spans 15 amino acids. V lost 4 bases to trimming and J lost 3 bases, with 16 bases between them. Per germline, CDR1 SEHNR and CDR2 FQNEAQ (reference sequence). CDR3 loop: CASSSLWGKIYEQYF. CDR3 coding DNA: TGTGCCAGCAGCTCCTTATGGGGCAAGATCTACGAGCAGTACTTC.

The chain uses TRBV27 and TRBJ1-2; maybe TRBD1 (6 bases). The CDR3 has 13 amino acids. The germline V and J ends were trimmed by 8 bases and 7 bases, with 17 bases remaining between them. CDR1 is MNHEY, CDR2 SMNVEV, per germline (reference sequence). DNA of the CDR3: TGTGCCAGCGGGCCGTGGTGGGGGGCTGGCTACACCTTC. Translated: CASGPWWGAGYTF.

CDR3 sequence reads: CASSTQGYGYTF. The CDR3 DNA is TGTGCCAGCAGCACCCAGGGGTATGGCTACACCTTC. The J gene is TRBJ1-2, the V gene TRBV9; D may be TRBD1 (6 bases). The V end lost 4 bases, the J end lost 5 bases, and 9 bases lay between the germline ends. This CDR3 contains 12 residues. The germline V gene encodes CDR1 SGDLS and CDR2 YYNGEE.

J is TRBJ1-2 and V is TRBV7-2; a possible D gene is TRBD1 (6 bases). The CDR3 totals 16 residues. V lost 5 bases and J 4 bases, leaving 20 bases between the germline ends. The germline CDR1 and CDR2 sequences are SGHTA and FQGNSA. CDR3 residues: CASSPSDRSKAYGYTF. CDR3 nucleotide sequence: TGTGCCAGCAGCCCGAGCGACAGGTCTAAGGCCTATGGCTACACCTTC.

This clonotype was found a few times. The chain uses TRBV7-8 and TRBJ2-7; 8 bases are shared with TRBD1. The V gene end was trimmed by 1 base and the J gene end by 3 bases; junction bases not matched to a gene: 5. The CDR3 consists of 15 residues. The V gene's germline CDR1 is SGHVS and CDR2 FQNEAQ. CDR3 residues: CASSLEGQVRYEQYV. CDR3 coding DNA: TGTGCCAGCAGCTTAGAGGGACAGGTACGCTACGAGCAGTACGTC.

This clonotype appeared once. V and J are TRBV7-9 and TRBJ2-7; D unresolved. The CDR3 runs to 15 residues. The germline V and J ends were trimmed by 2 bases and 3 bases, with 14 bases remaining between them. Germline V gene lookup returns CDR1 SEHNR and CDR2 FQNEAQ (reference sequence). The CDR3 bases are TGTGCCAGCAGCTTATGGGCTTATGTCGGCTACGAGCAGTACGTC. Protein sequence: CASSLWAYVGYEQYV.

J is TRBJ2-3 and V is TRBV29-1; 9 bases match TRBD2. Germline V gene lookup returns CDR1 SQVTM and CDR2 ANQGSEA. With V trimmed by 5 bases and J by 5 bases, 8 bases remained unmatched. The CDR3 loop spans 14 amino acids. The DNA for the CDR3 is TGCAGCGTTTGCCTAGCGGGGAGTTTAGATACGCAGTATTTT. Protein product: CSVCLAGSLDTQYF.

In its sample, this clonotype was seen many times. The CDR3 reads CASSIDEGWDTEAFF. The DNA for the CDR3 is TGTGCCAGTAGTATAGATGAGGGATGGGACACTGAAGCTTTCTTT. The rearrangement links TRBV19 to TRBJ1-1, with no clear D. The CDR3 runs 15 residues. Germline CDR1 LNHDA, CDR2 SQIVND (reference sequence). Trimming took off 0 bases at V and 3 bases at J, with 11 bases between the two ends.

A remark on this clonotype: A much larger clone sits a single nucleotide away, making a read error possible. The rearrangement uses TRBV27 and TRBJ2-1; TRBD2 matches at 7 bases. This CDR3 has 14 residues. The germline V gene encodes CDR1 MNHEY and CDR2 SMNVEV (reference sequence). V gave up 10 bases and J gave up 0 bases; unmatched junction bases: 6. CDR3 nucleotides: TGTGCCAACAAACTAGCGTCCTCCTACAATGAGCAGTTCTTC. Translation: CANKLASSYNEQFF.

This clonotype has only a few counts. J is TRBJ2-5 and V is TRBV15, with D unclear. The CDR3 spans 13 residues. Germline loops: CDR1 LNHNV, CDR2 YYDKDF (reference sequence). V lost 1 base and J 1 base, leaving 4 bases between the germline ends. CDR3 DNA: TGTGCCACCAGCAGAGTGGCCCAAGAGACCCAGTACTTC. Translating it yields CATSRVAQETQYF.

This chain links TRBV12-3 or TRBV12-4 with TRBJ2-1; 10 bases map to TRBD2. The J segment lost 0 bases and the V segment lost 4 bases, leaving 6 bases of the junction unmatched. The CDR3 is 17 residues long. The CDR3 loop is CASSSSGLADSYNEQFF. Here the CDR3 DNA reads TGTGCCAGCAGTTCTTCCGGACTAGCGGACTCCTACAATGAGCAGTTCTTC.

V usage is TRBV19 and J usage is TRBJ2-3; 9 nucleotides align to TRBD2. The germline V gene has CDR1 LNHDA and CDR2 SQIVND (reference sequence). The trim removed 4 bases at V and 5 bases at J, leaving 10 bases unmatched. This CDR3 is 16 amino acids long. This chain's CDR3 is CASSTSAGGGLDTQYF. CDR3 in DNA: TGTGCCAGTAGTACGTCCGCGGGGGGGGGATTAGATACGCAGTATTTT.

This clonotype was counted only a few times. V and J are TRBV6-6 and TRBJ1-4; 8 positions match TRBD1. J was trimmed by 6 bases and V by 0 bases; bases with no gene match: 12. The CDR3 spans 18 residues. Germline lookup yields CDR1 MNHNY and CDR2 SVGAGI (reference sequence). As DNA, the CDR3 is TGTGCCAGCAGTTACTCGACGGGGCTCGGACAGGGAGATGAAAAACTGTTTTTT. It is translated as CASSYSTGLGQGDEKLFF.

In the case of this clonotype: The junction shows a germline mismatch at one end, possibly a read error. This chain uses TRBV4-1 with TRBJ1-1; D is uncertain. Germline CDR1 reads MGHRA; CDR2 reads YSYEKL. This CDR3 comprises 16 residues. CDR3 DNA sequence: TGCGACAGCAGCCAAGATACCCCGCGGGGAGGAACTGAAGCTTTCTTT. Translated, it gives CDSSQDTPRGGTEAFF.

This clonotype was counted many times. V gene TRBV6-1 combines with J gene TRBJ2-7; 9 bases line up with TRBD1. Unmatched junction bases numbered 3, after V lost 3 bases and J lost 6 bases. The CDR3 spans 13 residues. Germline values: CDR1 MNHNS, CDR2 SASEGT. The CDR3 DNA follows: TGTGCCAGCAGTGAGGGACAGGGATTCGAGCAGTACTTC. Residues: CASSEGQGFEQYF.

This clonotype has a count of ten or more. The chain employs TRBV12-3 or TRBV12-4 and TRBJ2-5; 7 bases align to TRBD2. The CDR3 loop spans 16 amino acids. After removal of 4 bases from V and 4 bases from J, the junction contained 12 bases not matched to a gene. CDR3 sequence (DNA): TGTGCCAGCAGTTCAAGGCTAGCGGATGGGAGAGAGACCCAGTACTTC. The encoded protein is CASSSRLADGRETQYF.

This clonotype was seen many times. This chain connects TRBV7-2 to TRBJ2-1; 9 bases are shared with TRBD2. The CDR3 sequence is 15 residues long. The V gene end was trimmed by 2 bases and the J gene end by 4 bases; junction bases not matched to a gene: 3. The V gene's germline CDR1 is SGHTA and CDR2 FQGNSA. The DNA for the CDR3 is TGTGCCAGCAGCTTAAGGCGGGGGGGGTACAATGAGCAGTTCTTC. The encoded protein is CASSLRRGGYNEQFF.

Notes on this clonotype: Compared with germline, one end of the junction differs, possibly owing to a read error. The chain is built from TRBV27 and TRBJ2-3; D is possibly TRBD1 (5 bases). This CDR3 comprises 15 residues. Germline assignment: CDR1 MNHEY and CDR2 SMNVEV (reference sequence). The CDR3 DNA reads as TGTGCCAACAGTTTATTGAACAGGTTAGCAGATACGCAGTATTTT. This encodes CANSLLNRLADTQYF.

The rearrangement links TRBV27 to TRBJ2-5, with a possible D match to TRBD1 (5 bases). Trimming cost V 0 bases and J 5 bases, with 22 bases left between them. The CDR3 extends over 18 amino acids. Germline assignment: CDR1 MNHEY and CDR2 SMNVEV (reference sequence). The CDR3 nucleotides read TGTGCCAGCAGTTTATCGTTCCCCCCATCAGGGAACGTGGAGACCCAGTACTTC. It translates to CASSLSFPPSGNVETQYF.

There are a few counts of this clonotype. The chain combines TRBV19 with TRBJ1-1; D uncertain. The germline V gene has CDR1 LNHDA and CDR2 SQIVND (reference sequence). V was trimmed by 1 base and J by 3 bases, leaving 15 bases between them. This CDR3 spans 16 amino acids. CDR3 bases: TGTGCCAGTAGTATAGGGGTCGCTTGGGAGGACACTGAAGCTTTCTTT. Translation: CASSIGVAWEDTEAFF.

This clonotype was found many times. This chain uses TRBV7-6 with TRBJ1-5; the D is unclear. The CDR3 has 13 amino acids. Looked up from germline, CDR1 is SGHVS and CDR2 is FNYEAQ. V lost 5 bases and J lost 3, with 8 bases in between. The CDR3 DNA reads TGTGCCAGCAGCCCGGACGCCAATCAGCCCCAGCATTTT. It is translated as CASSPDANQPQHF.

This clonotype was seen only a few times. V is TRBV29-1 and J is TRBJ2-7; the match to TRBD2 covers 11 bases. CDR1 and CDR2 from the germline V gene are SQVTM and ANQGSEA. Trimming removed 4 bases from V and 0 bases from J; junction bases left unmatched: 8. The CDR3 loop spans 16 amino acids. The CDR3 spells CSVVATSGASSYEQYV. In DNA form, the CDR3 reads TGCAGCGTTGTGGCGACTAGCGGGGCTAGCTCCTACGAGCAGTACGTC.

This chain joins TRBV10-3 and TRBJ1-2; 7 nucleotides match TRBD1. J lost 1 base, V lost 3 bases, and 5 bases had no gene match. Germline V gene data show CDR1 as ENHRY and CDR2 as SYGVKD. The CDR3 totals 15 residues. The CDR3 spells CAISDTGQYNYGYTF. CDR3 DNA: TGTGCCATCAGTGATACGGGACAGTATAACTATGGCTACACCTTC.

This clonotype was recorded a few times. The chain is built from TRBV6-2 or TRBV6-3 and TRBJ2-5; tentatively, D is TRBD1 (6 bases). The CDR3 contains 15 residues. V was pared by 5 bases and J by 2 bases, with 15 bases between. The germline V gene has CDR1 MNHEY and CDR2 SVGEGT. The CDR3 DNA reads TGTGCCAGCAGTCGAACAGGGATGTCACAAGAGACCCAGTACTTC. Translated, it gives CASSRTGMSQETQYF.